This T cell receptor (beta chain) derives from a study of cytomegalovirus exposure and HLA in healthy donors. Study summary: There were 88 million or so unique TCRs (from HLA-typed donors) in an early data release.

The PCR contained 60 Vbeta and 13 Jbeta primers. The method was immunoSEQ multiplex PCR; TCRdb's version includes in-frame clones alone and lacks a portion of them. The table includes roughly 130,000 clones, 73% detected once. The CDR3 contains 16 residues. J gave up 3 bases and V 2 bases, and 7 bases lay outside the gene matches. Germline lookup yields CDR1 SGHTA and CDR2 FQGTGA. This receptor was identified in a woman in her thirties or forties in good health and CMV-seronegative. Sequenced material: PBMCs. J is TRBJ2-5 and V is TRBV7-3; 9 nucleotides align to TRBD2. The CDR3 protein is CASSLEGGGAEETQYF. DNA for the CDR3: TGTGCCAGCAGCTTAGAGGGCGGGGGGGCCGAAGAGACCCAGTACTTC.